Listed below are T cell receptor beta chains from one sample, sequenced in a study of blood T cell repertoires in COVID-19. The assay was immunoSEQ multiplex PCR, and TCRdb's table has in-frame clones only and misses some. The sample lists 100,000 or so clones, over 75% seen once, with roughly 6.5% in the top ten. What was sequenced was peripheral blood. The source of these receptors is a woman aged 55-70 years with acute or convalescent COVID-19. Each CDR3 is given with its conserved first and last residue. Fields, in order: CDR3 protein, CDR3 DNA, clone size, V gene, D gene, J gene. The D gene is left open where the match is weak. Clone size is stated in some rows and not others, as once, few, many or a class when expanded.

CDR3aa: CSVEGAPFGMSYGYTF
CDR3nt: TGCAGCGTTGAAGGGGCGCCATTCGGTATGAGCTATGGCTACACCTTC
abundance: -
v_gene: TRBV29-1
d_gene: -
j_gene: TRBJ1-2

CDR3aa: CASSVQGRPSDYEQYF
CDR3nt: TGTGCCAGCAGTGTACAGGGGCGACCCTCTGACTACGAGCAGTACTTC
abundance: -
v_gene: TRBV28
d_gene: TRBD1
j_gene: TRBJ2-7

CDR3aa: CATTEGGGGQETQYF
CDR3nt: TGTGCCACCACGGAAGGCGGAGGAGGCCAAGAGACCCAGTACTTC
abundance: -
v_gene: TRBV24-1
d_gene: -
j_gene: TRBJ2-5

CDR3aa: CASSPGAGYGTQYF
CDR3nt: TGTGCCAGCAGCCCAGGAGCGGGCTATGGGACCCAGTACTTC
abundance: -
v_gene: TRBV11-1
d_gene: -
j_gene: TRBJ2-5

CDR3aa: CASRGLLETQYF
CDR3nt: TGTGCCAGCAGGGGACTGTTGGAGACCCAGTACTTC
abundance: -
v_gene: TRBV2
d_gene: -
j_gene: TRBJ2-5

CDR3aa: CASSLGSGYYNEQFF
CDR3nt: TGTGCCAGCAGCTTAGGAAGCGGCTACTACAATGAGCAGTTCTTC
abundance: few
v_gene: TRBV7-2
d_gene: -
j_gene: TRBJ2-1

CDR3aa: CASSLVPGQRGEQFF
CDR3nt: TGCGCCAGCAGCTTGGTTCCAGGGCAACGGGGGGAGCAGTTCTTC
abundance: -
v_gene: TRBV5-1
d_gene: -
j_gene: TRBJ2-1

CDR3aa: CASSLVEGLYF
CDR3nt: TGTGCCAGCAGCTTAGTTGAGGGTTTGTACTTC
abundance: few
v_gene: TRBV7-9
d_gene: -
j_gene: TRBJ2-7

CDR3aa: CASSQGALIADTQYF
CDR3nt: TGTGCCAGCAGCCAAGGGGCCCTAATTGCGGATACGCAGTATTTT
abundance: -
v_gene: TRBV3-1/TRBV3-2
d_gene: -
j_gene: TRBJ2-3

CDR3aa: CASSNTGIRLRTEAFF
CDR3nt: TGTGCCAGCAGCAATACAGGGATACGGTTGAGAACTGAAGCTTTCTTT
abundance: -
v_gene: TRBV28
d_gene: -
j_gene: TRBJ1-1